Listed below are T cell receptor beta chains from one sample, sequenced in a study of T cell repertoires in cytomegalovirus infection. TCRdb called the reads again in MiXCR, with one record for every CDR3 protein. Of approximately 990,000 distinct CDR3 sequences in the sample, 31% were seen once. Antigens of these TCRs are unknown. The specimen comprised cultured CD8+ T cells from PBMCs, sampled from culture after CMV antigen stimulation. These receptors all stem from a human donor in good health (CMV status not recorded). Some clones in this sample may be carry-over from other donors' samples. The CDR3 runs from the conserved cysteine through the conserved F or W. Each record gives: D gene, J gene, V gene, clone size, CDR3 protein, CDR3 DNA. D genes are given only for firm matches. Some rows mark clone size as missing; the rest say once, few, many or name a class of expanded clone.

D gene: TRBD1
J gene: TRBJ1-5
V gene: TRBV6-2/TRBV6-3
clone size: -
CDR3 protein: CASSSSRQGGQPQHF
CDR3 DNA: TGTGCCAGCAGTTCCTCTAGACAGGGAGGTCAGCCCCAGCATTTT

D gene: -
J gene: TRBJ1-2
V gene: TRBV10-3
clone size: once
CDR3 protein: CAISVWTSYGYGYTF
CDR3 DNA: TGTGCCATCAGTGTTTGGACGAGTTACGGGTATGGCTACACCTTC

D gene: -
J gene: TRBJ2-2
V gene: TRBV24-1
clone size: -
CDR3 protein: CATRDDGVELFF
CDR3 DNA: TGTGCCACCAGGGACGACGGTGTGGAGCTGTTTTTT

D gene: -
J gene: TRBJ1-6
V gene: TRBV4-1
clone size: -
CDR3 protein: CASSQEGRNSPLHF
CDR3 DNA: TGCGCCAGCAGCCAAGAGGGGAGGAATTCACCCCTCCACTTT

D gene: -
J gene: TRBJ1-2
V gene: TRBV18
clone size: -
CDR3 protein: CASSPNHGLDYGYTF
CDR3 DNA: TGTGCCAGCTCACCAAATCATGGTTTGGACTATGGCTACACCTTC

D gene: -
J gene: TRBJ2-7
V gene: TRBV6-1
clone size: many
CDR3 protein: CASSDDSPYEQYF
CDR3 DNA: TGTGCCAGCAGTGACGACAGCCCCTACGAGCAGTACTTC

D gene: TRBD1
J gene: TRBJ2-1
V gene: TRBV6-1
clone size: few
CDR3 protein: CASSLDRGPNEQFF
CDR3 DNA: TGTGCCAGCAGCCTAGACAGGGGGCCCAATGAGCAGTTCTTC

D gene: -
J gene: TRBJ2-2
V gene: TRBV5-5
clone size: -
CDR3 protein: CAGWSPDSLYVTGELFF
CDR3 DNA: TGTGCCGGCTGGTCCCCGGACAGCTTGTACGTCACCGGGGAGCTGTTTTTT

D gene: TRBD2
J gene: TRBJ2-3
V gene: TRBV7-2
clone size: once
CDR3 protein: CASSATSGGARTDTQYF
CDR3 DNA: TGTGCCAGCAGCGCGACTAGCGGGGGGGCCCGCACAGATACGCAGTATTTT

D gene: -
J gene: TRBJ2-7
V gene: TRBV2
clone size: few
CDR3 protein: CASGRGEYEQYF
CDR3 DNA: TGTGCCAGCGGGCGGGGAGAGTACGAGCAGTACTTC

D gene: TRBD1
J gene: TRBJ2-3
V gene: TRBV7-3
clone size: many
CDR3 protein: CASSLTAPNDRGSADTQYF
CDR3 DNA: TGTGCCAGCAGCTTAACCGCCCCAAATGACAGGGGGAGTGCAGATACGCAGTATTTT

D gene: TRBD1
J gene: TRBJ2-5
V gene: TRBV7-9
clone size: few
CDR3 protein: CASSSRPRTGPQETQYF
CDR3 DNA: TGTGCCAGCAGCTCTCGACCCCGGACAGGCCCCCAAGAGACCCAGTACTTC

D gene: -
J gene: TRBJ1-5
V gene: TRBV20-1
clone size: -
CDR3 protein: CSANYRVGVYSNQPQHF
CDR3 DNA: TGCAGTGCTAATTACAGGGTCGGGGTTTATAGCAATCAGCCCCAGCATTTT

D gene: -
J gene: TRBJ2-3
V gene: TRBV28
clone size: few
CDR3 protein: CASRSDRPGPDTQYF
CDR3 DNA: TGTGCCAGCAGGTCTGACAGGCCCGGCCCCGATACGCAGTATTTT

D gene: -
J gene: TRBJ2-2
V gene: TRBV9
clone size: -
CDR3 protein: CAGSVDGAVRELFF
CDR3 DNA: TGTGCCGGCAGCGTAGATGGCGCTGTGCGGGAGCTGTTTTTT

D gene: TRBD1
J gene: TRBJ1-3
V gene: TRBV7-4
clone size: once
CDR3 protein: CASRLDRTGTADGNTIYF
CDR3 DNA: TGTGCCAGCAGGTTAGACCGGACCGGGACAGCGGATGGAAACACCATATATTTT

D gene: -
J gene: TRBJ2-1
V gene: TRBV2
clone size: few
CDR3 protein: CASSEVLDSPHEQFF
CDR3 DNA: TGTGCCAGCAGTGAAGTACTGGACTCGCCGCATGAGCAGTTCTTC

D gene: -
J gene: TRBJ2-4
V gene: TRBV10-1
clone size: few
CDR3 protein: CASSFSLTKNIQYF
CDR3 DNA: TGCGCCAGCAGTTTTTCACTCACCAAAAACATTCAGTACTTC

D gene: TRBD1
J gene: TRBJ2-5
V gene: TRBV7-6
clone size: -
CDR3 protein: CANSPLTGEKETQYF
CDR3 DNA: TGTGCCAACAGCCCCTTGACAGGGGAGAAGGAGACCCAGTACTTC

D gene: TRBD1
J gene: TRBJ2-4
V gene: TRBV6-2/TRBV6-3
clone size: -
CDR3 protein: CASSYLRQGVRGNIQYF
CDR3 DNA: TGTGCCAGCAGTTACCTCAGACAGGGGGTGAGAGGAAACATTCAGTACTTC

D gene: -
J gene: TRBJ2-2
V gene: TRBV2
clone size: few
CDR3 protein: CASSVPSEGSDTGELFF
CDR3 DNA: TGTGCCAGCAGTGTTCCCTCGGAGGGGTCGGACACCGGGGAGCTGTTTTTT

D gene: TRBD1
J gene: TRBJ2-7
V gene: TRBV27
clone size: -
CDR3 protein: CASSYSGGQALGEQYF
CDR3 DNA: TGTGCCAGCAGTTACTCAGGGGGACAAGCTTTGGGAGAGCAGTACTTC

D gene: -
J gene: TRBJ2-6
V gene: TRBV15
clone size: -
CDR3 protein: CATRPGTLSGANVLTF
CDR3 DNA: TGTGCCACCCGCCCGGGGACCCTCTCTGGGGCCAACGTCCTGACTTTC

D gene: -
J gene: TRBJ2-2
V gene: TRBV27
clone size: -
CDR3 protein: CASSTPDTGELFF
CDR3 DNA: TGTGCCAGCAGCACCCCCGACACCGGGGAGCTGTTTTTT

D gene: -
J gene: TRBJ2-7
V gene: TRBV7-6
clone size: many
CDR3 protein: CASSLIGQTYEQYF
CDR3 DNA: TGTGCCAGCAGCCTAATAGGTCAAACCTACGAGCAGTACTTC

D gene: -
J gene: TRBJ2-1
V gene: TRBV12-3/TRBV12-4
clone size: -
CDR3 protein: CANSLASAGAGNEQFF
CDR3 DNA: TGTGCCAACAGTTTAGCGTCGGCGGGGGCCGGGAATGAGCAGTTCTTC

D gene: -
J gene: TRBJ1-4
V gene: TRBV18
clone size: few
CDR3 protein: CASSPRDGGLTNEKLFF
CDR3 DNA: TGTGCCAGCTCACCACGGGACGGAGGTCTTACTAATGAAAAACTGTTTTTT

D gene: -
J gene: TRBJ1-1
V gene: TRBV27
clone size: few
CDR3 protein: CASSFFGGVQTEAFF
CDR3 DNA: TGTGCCAGCAGTTTCTTTGGAGGGGTTCAAACTGAAGCTTTCTTT

D gene: TRBD1
J gene: TRBJ2-1
V gene: TRBV2
clone size: -
CDR3 protein: CASSSGTEINEQFF
CDR3 DNA: TGTGCCAGCAGTTCCGGGACAGAGATAAATGAGCAGTTCTTC